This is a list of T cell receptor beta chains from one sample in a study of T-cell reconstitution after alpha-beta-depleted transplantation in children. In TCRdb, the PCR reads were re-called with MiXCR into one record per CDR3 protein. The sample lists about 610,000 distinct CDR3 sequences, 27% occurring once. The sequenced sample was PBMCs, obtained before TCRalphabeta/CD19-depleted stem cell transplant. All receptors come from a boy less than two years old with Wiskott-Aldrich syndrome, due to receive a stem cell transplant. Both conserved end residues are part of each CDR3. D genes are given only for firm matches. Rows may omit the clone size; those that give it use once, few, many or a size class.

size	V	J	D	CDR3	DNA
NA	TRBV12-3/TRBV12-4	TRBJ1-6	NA	CASSSSGPAVSPLHF	TGTGCCAGCAGTTCTTCCGGCCCCGCGGTTTCACCCCTCCACTTT
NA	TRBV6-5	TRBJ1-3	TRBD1	CASSSTGSSGNTIYF	TGTGCCAGCAGTTCGACAGGGAGCTCTGGAAACACCATATATTTT
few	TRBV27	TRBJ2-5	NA	CASSPGARFMRQYF	TGTGCCAGCAGTCCCGGAGCCCGTTTCATGAGACAGTACTTC
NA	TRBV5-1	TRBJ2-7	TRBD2	CASSLRVTSDHEQYF	TGCGCCAGCAGCTTGAGAGTGACTAGCGACCACGAGCAGTACTTC
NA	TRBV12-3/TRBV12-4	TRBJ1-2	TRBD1	CASSLVYGGDSNYGYTF	TGTGCCAGCAGTTTAGTCTACGGCGGGGACAGTAACTATGGCTACACCTTC
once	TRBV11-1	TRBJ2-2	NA	CASSFRGLNGELFF	TGTGCCAGCAGCTTCCGGGGGCTAAACGGGGAGCTGTTTTTT
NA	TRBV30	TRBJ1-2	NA	CAWSVITNYGYTF	TGTGCCTGGAGTGTCATCACTAACTATGGCTACACCTTC
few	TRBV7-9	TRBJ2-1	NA	CASSLAASLGFF	TGTGCCAGCAGCTTAGCGGCCTCCTTGGGGTTCTTC
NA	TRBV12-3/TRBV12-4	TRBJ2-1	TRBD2	CASSSTLAGVLNEQFF	TGTGCCAGCAGTTCAACCCTAGCGGGAGTTCTCAATGAGCAGTTCTTC
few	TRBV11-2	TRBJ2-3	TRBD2	CASSLAAGETFQWYF	TGTGCCAGCAGCTTAGCAGCGGGAGAAACCTTCCAGTGGTATTTT
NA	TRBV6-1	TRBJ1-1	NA	CASSVSLLNTEAFF	TGTGCCAGCAGTGTGTCTCTCCTGAACACTGAAGCTTTCTTT